This passage covers 2 T cell receptor beta chains from one sample sequenced in a study of blood T cell repertoires in COVID-19. Assay used: immunoSEQ multiplex PCR; TCRdb lists only in-frame clones, some missing. This sample has tens of thousands of clones, with 70% to 90% found just once. Material for sequencing was peripheral blood. The source of these receptors is a woman at least 80 years old with COVID-19, enrolled during active disease.

The chain recombines TRBV10-3 with TRBJ2-7, with 9 bases fitting TRBD2. The CDR3 totals 13 residues. Looked up from germline, CDR1 is ENHRY and CDR2 is SYGVKD. J lost 2 bases, V lost 8 bases, and 4 bases had no gene match. Here the CDR3 reads CAIRLAETYEQYF. CDR3 nucleotide sequence: TGTGCCATCCGACTAGCGGAGACCTACGAGCAGTACTTC.

This chain links TRBV7-3 with TRBJ2-5, with D tentatively TRBD1 (5 bases). This CDR3 comprises 15 residues. V lost 4 bases to trimming and J lost 5 bases, with 17 bases between them. Germline V CDR1 and CDR2: SGHTA, FQGTGA. CDR3: CASSSRKGSGETQYF. DNA of the CDR3: TGTGCCAGCAGCTCGCGGAAGGGGTCAGGGGAGACCCAGTACTTC. Looking up the rest from reference TRBV7-3 and TRBJ2-5 gives the full variable domain: GAGVSQTPSNKVTEKGKYVELRCDPISGHTALYWYRQSLGQGPEFLIYFQGTGAADDSGLPNDRFFAVRPEGSVSTLKIQRTERGDSAVYLCASSSRKGSGETQYFGPGTRLLVL.